This T cell receptor (beta chain) was sequenced in a study of early stage breast cancer tumors. Study-wide context: Most invasive tumors, about 75% of the 16, were ER+/PR+/HER2-.

V was cut by 5 bases and J by 8 bases, with 15 bases left in between. The CDR3 consists of 13 residues. The germline CDR1 and CDR2 sequences are MNHNS and SASEGT. Assay used: immunoSEQ multiplex PCR; TCRdb lists only in-frame clones, some missing. The data contain 9,500 to 11,000 clones, about 78% of them seen just once; the ten biggest clones take up 22%. This TCR was sampled from a person between 35 and 49 years old with breast cancer. The chain carries TRBV6-1 and TRBJ1-1; no clear D gene. Material: breast tumor tissue. This CDR3 reads CASSRGGRREAFF. CDR3 in DNA: TGTGCCAGCAGTCGGGGAGGGCGGAGGGAAGCTTTCTTT.